Below, 5 T cell receptor beta chains from the same sample are listed, as sequenced in a study of cytomegalovirus exposure and HLA in healthy donors. PCR amplification relied on 60 Vbeta primers (plus 13 Jbeta primers). Profiled with immunoSEQ multiplex PCR; TCRdb holds only in-frame clones, not every one. Found here are some 130,000 clones; the top ten clones hold 1.6%. Specimen: PBMCs. These receptor sequences come from a woman between 40 and 55 years old in good health and CMV-seropositive.

The chain joins TRBV6-6 to TRBJ1-2; D unresolved. Germline CDR1 MNHNY, CDR2 SVGAGI (reference sequence). With 0 bases removed from V and 3 bases from J, the gap between germline ends came to 8 bases. The CDR3 contains 14 residues. In DNA form, the CDR3 reads TGTGCCAGCAGTTACTCGTTTACAGACTATGGCTACACCTTC. Its protein product is CASSYSFTDYGYTF.

The chain uses TRBV10-3 and TRBJ2-5, with 8 nucleotides matching TRBD1. This CDR3 region has 14 residues. The V gene's germline CDR1 is ENHRY and CDR2 SYGVKD. The V and J ends lost 6 bases and 2 bases, in that order; junction bases with no gene match: 5. The CDR3 region has the DNA TGTGCCATCAGGGCCGGGACAGGTCAAGAGACCCAGTACTTC. Protein sequence: CAIRAGTGQETQYF.

For the CDR3, the DNA is TGTGCCAGCAGTGAAGCCAGCGGAGGTTACAATGAGCAGTTCTTC. Its translation: CASSEASGGYNEQFF. The chain has TRBV6-4 and TRBJ2-1; TRBD2 is a possible D gene (5 bases). Germline V lookup: CDR1 MRHNA, CDR2 SNTAGT. The CDR3 covers 15 residues. Trimming removed 3 bases from V and 4 bases from J, with 13 bases in between.

The rearrangement uses TRBV6-1 and TRBJ2-2; D call uncertain. This CDR3 has 14 residues. Germline assignment: CDR1 MNHNS and CDR2 SASEGT. The ends were cut back, 8 bases at V and 3 bases at J, with 13 bases in the middle. The CDR3 region has the DNA TGTGCCAGCGCCTTCCGACTGTACACCGGGGAGCTGTTTTTT. It yields the protein CASAFRLYTGELFF.

This chain connects TRBV18 to TRBJ2-7; D unresolved. Germline V CDR1 and CDR2: KGHSH, LQKENI. The CDR3 length is 13 residues. V dropped 1 base and J dropped 3 bases, with 7 bases sitting between them. The CDR3 region is CASSPQQNYEQYF. The CDR3 coding sequence is TGTGCCAGCTCACCACAACAGAACTACGAGCAGTACTTC.